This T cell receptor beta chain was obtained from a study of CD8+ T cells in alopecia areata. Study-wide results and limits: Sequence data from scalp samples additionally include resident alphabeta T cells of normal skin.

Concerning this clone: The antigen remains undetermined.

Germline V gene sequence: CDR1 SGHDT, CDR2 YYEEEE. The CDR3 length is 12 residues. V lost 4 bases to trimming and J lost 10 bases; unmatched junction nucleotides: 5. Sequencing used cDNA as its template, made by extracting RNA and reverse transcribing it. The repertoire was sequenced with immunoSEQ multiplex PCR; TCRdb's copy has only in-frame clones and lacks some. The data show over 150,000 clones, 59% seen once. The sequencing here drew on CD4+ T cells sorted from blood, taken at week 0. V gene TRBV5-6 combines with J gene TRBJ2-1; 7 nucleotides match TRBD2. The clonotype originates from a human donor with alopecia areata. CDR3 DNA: TGTGCCAGCAGCCCGGGAGGACAAGAGCAGTTCTTC. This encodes CASSPGGQEQFF.